This note documents a single T cell receptor (beta chain) sequence. What it recognizes is unknown. The CDR3 has 14 amino acids. V lost 4 bases and J 4 bases, leaving 13 bases between the germline ends. Germline V lookup: CDR1 MGHRA, CDR2 YSYEKL. This specimen comes from a study of PD-1 blockade in classical Hodgkin lymphoma. Study conclusions and caveats: Relapsed/refractory patients reportedly had the lowest baseline TCR diversity, below newly diagnosed patients, who were below healthy donors.

The assay was immunoSEQ multiplex PCR, and TCRdb's table has in-frame clones only and misses some. The sample holds about 15,000 clones, about 89% seen once. Time point defined: cycle 4 day 1 (C4D1), after more than 5 weeks of nivolumab. Relapse after autologous stem cell transplantation occurred in every patient, and brentuximab vedotin exposure varied. The investigators isolated CD8+ T cells from thawed PBMCs using magnetic negative selection. This specimen consisted of CD8+ T cells from blood, obtained before the fourth cycle of nivolumab. This TCR was sampled from a human donor with classical Hodgkin lymphoma. The chain combines TRBV4-1 with TRBJ1-1, with D tentatively TRBD1 (6 bases). The DNA for the CDR3 is TGCGCCAGCAGCCTGGGGGGCATAGGCACTGAAGCTTTCTTT. Translating gives CASSLGGIGTEAFF.